This T cell receptor beta chain appears in the sequencing data of a study of CD8 T cells in Susac syndrome (dated by TCRdb to between 2018 and 2021). Regarding the research as a whole: Of the Susac syndrome patients who were sequenced, roughly 6 had clinically active disease and roughly eight were in clinical remission. At blood withdrawal, Susac syndrome patients were therapy-naive, treated with corticosteroids (with IVIg additionally given to some), or treated with IVIg alone. Repertoire sequencing was used to test whether CD8+ T cell activation and differentiation in Susac syndrome was antigen driven. Broad study findings and their caveats: The number of individuals in the TCR sequencing and HLA analysis was acknowledged as relatively small. In the CD4+ T cell repertoire of Susac syndrome patients, clonal expansion was not detected.

Peripheral blood CD8+ and CD4+ T cells from healthy donors, Susac syndrome patients and multiple sclerosis patients were profiled using high-throughput TCR beta sequencing. Susac syndrome patients met recently defined diagnostic criteria for definite or probable disease. CD8+ TEMRA cells were enriched by FACS, while bulk CD8+ and CD4+ T cells were purified by magnetic negative isolation. Blood was collected in EDTA tubes and processed within 24 hours, with PBMCs isolated through density gradient centrifugation. PBMCs intended for TCR sequencing were frozen in liquid nitrogen and were later thawed in a 37 degrees C water bath. The sorted or isolated CD4+, CD8+ and CD8+ TEMRA cells had a purity of 90% or higher. RNA was extracted with the RNeasy kit and roughly 0.45 to 1 ug was reverse transcribed using random hexamers. The immunoSEQ multiplex PCR assay, covering 54 Vbeta and 13 Jbeta segments, was used to amplify TCR beta CDR3 regions. PCR amplification bias was corrected by using a synthetic template baseline for primer optimization and computational correction. Turning to the authors' computational methods: Reads were assigned to V, D and J genes according to IMGT and analyzed in immunoSEQ Analyzer, with only productive sequences retained. Clonality was computed as one minus Shannon entropy normalized by log2 of the number of productive unique sequences. For each patient and control, public and private clones were evaluated among the 100 most prevalent clones. A clone was defined as Susac-specific if it was absent from the healthy and MS cohorts, from around 960 published viral clones and from other ImmuneACCESS disease sequences. The raw public data were reprocessed by TCRdb itself: fastp quality trimming at Q25, MiXCR clonotype calling, in-frame beta chains only. Every CDR3 protein is listed once, alongside the most common genes and DNA of its rows. These V and J calls originate from TCRdb's pipeline instead of the authors' own analysis. This sample is represented by over 150,000 distinct CDR3 sequences; 90% to 97% of them were singletons. The ten largest clones capture about 0.13% of the sample.

V and J lose 5 bases and 3 bases, and a span of 8 bases separates them. The germline V gene (reference sequence) provides CDR1 LGHDT and CDR2 YNNKEL. Taken from cysteine to phenylalanine, the CDR3 has 13 residues. Left in the record is the CDR3 DNA by itself, 39 bases read in frame from the first base. Turning to this clonotype: Its recognized antigen is unknown. Qualities for individual bases were not recorded, and no much larger clone is one base off.

The chain couples TRBV3-1 to TRBJ2-1; 5 matching bases give a weak D call of TRBD2. This TCR was recovered from a human donor with Susac syndrome. What was sequenced was CD4+ T cells from PBMCs. Read as DNA, the sequence is TGTGCCAGCAGCGTTGACTACTACAATGAGCAGTTCTTC. It translates as CASSVDYYNEQFF.